The clone carrying this TCR beta chain was detected many times. Its antigen is as yet unknown. This specimen comes from a study of regulatory T cells in long-lasting Graves disease. CDR3 regions were amplified by Arm-PCR using iRepertoire HTBI primers to build TCR beta libraries. TCRdb re-analysed the multiplex PCR reads in MiXCR, keeping a single row per CDR3 protein. The sample lists a few hundred thousand distinct CDR3 sequences, about 20% occurring once. The CDR3 has 14 residues. Germline V gene lookup returns CDR1 SGHNT and CDR2 YYREEE (reference sequence). V gave up 4 bases and J gave up 2 bases, with 12 bases separating them. As for time point: newly diagnosed GD, antithyroid drugs for less than 3 months. Construction of the TCR library relied on RNA isolated from PBMCs. General study points: Under persistent disease, TRBV28, TRBJ1-2 and TRBJ2-5 were used preferentially.

In addition, the sample was reused for a study of T cells in Graves' hyperthyroidism and ophthalmopathy. That publication notes: Ophthalmopathy onset followed model prediction by a median about seven months.

The chain employs TRBV5-4 and TRBJ1-2; D gene ambiguous. This TCR was recovered from a woman in her thirties with Graves disease. Sequenced here: peripheral blood mononuclear cells (PBMCs), sampled at new diagnosis, from a patient treated with antithyroid drugs. CDR3 region: CASSLPDGNYGYTF. The CDR3 DNA sequence: TGTGCCAGCAGCCTGCCCGACGGCAACTATGGCTACACCTTC.